The entry below describes one T cell receptor (beta chain). Trimming cost V 3 bases and J 8 bases; bases outside gene matches: 9. The CDR3 covers 15 residues. Germline values: CDR1 LGHNA, CDR2 YSLEER. This sample stems from a study of blood T cell repertoires in COVID-19. The data were produced by immunoSEQ multiplex PCR, yet TCRdb's version contains in-frame clones alone and is incomplete. This table has 250,000 to 400,000 clones, 85% appearing once. Material for sequencing was PBMCs or T cells enriched from blood (not recorded which). This clonotype was obtained from a woman aged 30 to 39 who had been exposed to COVID-19. This sequence joins TRBV4-3 and TRBJ1-4; 7 nucleotides agree with TRBD1. CDR3 sequence: CASSQNPTGQEKLFF. The CDR3 coding sequence is TGCGCCAGCAGCCAGAATCCGACAGGGCAGGAAAAACTGTTTTTT.